Here is one TCR beta chain with its context. Trimming pared 2 bases from V and 0 bases from J, leaving 16 bases between. Germline loops: CDR1 KGHSH, CDR2 LQKENI. The CDR3 runs to 17 residues. This record comes from a study of blood T cell repertoires in COVID-19. As for the study in general: The origin of the acute and convalescent COVID-19 samples was the United States, Italy and Spain. The cDNA or gDNA used as material had been derived from T cells, B-cell-depleted T cells, or PBMCs.

In the original workflow: Amplification from reference gene primers served as the basis for estimated nucleated cell counts. Assay used: immunoSEQ multiplex PCR; TCRdb lists only in-frame clones, some missing. The V and J calls and clone size come from that table; D and trimming were worked out from the DNA. The sample lists under 300,000 clones; over 80% were seen once. This chain joins TRBV18 and TRBJ1-2, with no clear D. This receptor was taken from a middle-aged woman who had recovered from COVID-19. Sequencing was carried out using peripheral blood. Here the CDR3 DNA reads TGTGCCAGCTCACCATCTGAGATTGTCGGTTCTAACTATGGCTACACCTTC. This translates into CASSPSEIVGSNYGYTF.